This TCR beta chain comes out of a study of OX40 agonist ivuxolimab in advanced cancers. Comments on this clone: Its matching antigen is unknown.

Sequenced by immunoSEQ multiplex PCR; TCRdb stores in-frame clones only, minus some. The sample consists of just under 75,000 clones, roughly 90% of them appearing once. Study conclusions and caveats: Clonal expansion by week 6 occurred in CD4+ and CD8+ blood T cells (at 0.1 to 3.0 mg/kg). Clonal expansion was among the lowest in partial responders at 0.1-3.0 mg/kg, especially CD8+.

The germline V gene has CDR1 SGHRS and CDR2 YFSETQ. The CDR3 loop spans 15 amino acids. With 3 bases clipped from V and 4 bases from J, the junction kept 4 bases outside the gene matches. The sample consisted of CD4+ or CD8+ T cells sorted from blood, taken in a trial of the OX40 agonist ivuxolimab. The J gene is TRBJ2-3, the V gene TRBV5-1; 11 bases are shared with TRBD2. This TCR was recovered from an adult with an advanced solid tumor such as melanoma, head and neck, liver or kidney cancer. The CDR3 here is CASSSGTSGADTQYF. The CDR3 region has the DNA TGCGCCAGCAGCTCCGGGACTAGCGGAGCAGATACGCAGTATTTT.